The clone carrying this T cell receptor (beta chain) was recorded many times. This sample is drawn from a study of T cells in Graves' hyperthyroidism and ophthalmopathy. Stable Graves' hyperthyroidism meant no ophthalmopathy progression within 18 months. Participants, patients aged 18 to 65, had newly diagnosed hyperthyroidism with a duration under 2 months. PBMCs came from over 8.5 ml fresh peripheral blood. Amplification of TCR beta CDR3 regions was performed using RNA transcripts as template. HTBI primers were employed in a first-round RT-PCR of the TCR CDR3. TCRdb processed the multiplex PCR reads anew with MiXCR; each CDR3 protein has one entry. The sample includes around 600,000 distinct CDR3 sequences, around 16% of them seen just once. CDR1 and CDR2 (germline): KGHSH, LQKENI. The CDR3 consists of 15 residues. Germline trimming cut 0 bases from V and 3 bases from J; bases unmatched to any gene: 5.

Material for sequencing was blood. This receptor was taken from a young woman with Graves' hyperthyroidism. The chain has TRBV18 and TRBJ2-7; 7 nucleotides align to TRBD2. Here the CDR3 reads CASSPPGRERYEQYF. In nucleotides, the CDR3 is TGTGCCAGCTCACCACCGGGGAGGGAGCGCTACGAGCAGTACTTC.